Reported below is one T cell receptor (beta chain). There is no known antigen for this receptor. No quality values exist for individual bases; no much larger clone is one base distant. Immediately after resection, surgical brain or tumor specimens were cryofrozen in liquid nitrogen, and peripheral blood cells were collected at the same time. The CDR3 runs 17 residues from the cysteine to the phenylalanine. Left in the record is the CDR3 DNA by itself, 51 bases read in frame from the first base. V trim: 3 bases; J trim: 5 bases; unmatched bases: 9. The germline V gene specifies LGHNT as CDR1 and FRNRAP as CDR2. These data come from a study of glioma-infiltrating T cells listed by TCRdb under 2016. Regarding the complete study: Low-grade gliomas were WHO grade II oligodendrogliomas or astrocytomas, and glioblastomas were WHO grade IV tumors sampled at initial rather than recurrent diagnosis. Blood libraries targeted about 4- to 10-fold sequencing coverage of roughly 1 million peripheral T cells. Glioma patients received dexamethasone for six or fewer days before surgery. To gauge divergence between tissue and blood T-cell populations, every tissue-infiltrating repertoire was compared against the peripheral blood repertoire from the same patient. The paired cohort was made up of three low-grade glioma patients, about 8 primary glioblastoma patients and three non-glioma patients who contributed non-neoplastic brain tissue. Glioma tissue, non-neoplastic brain tissue and matched peripheral blood mononuclear cells were used as sources from which TCR alpha- and beta-chain repertoires were sequenced.

The iRepertoire nested amplicon-rescue multiplex PCR (arm-PCR) platform was used to amplify TCR alpha and beta CDR3 regions from RNA. The input for one-step reverse transcription and amplification was roughly 85-400 ng of either tissue mRNA or PBMC total RNA. Following bead purification, Illumina adapters were added through a secondary multiplex PCR, and the libraries were then gel-purified between 200 and 400 bp. The libraries contained internal 6-nucleotide barcodes that were used for demultiplexing. Libraries were sequenced on an Illumina MiSeq with 2x220 or 2x250 nucleotide paired-end reads. In the source study's methods: Paired reads were merged with FLASH 1.2.11 and aligned to the GRCh37 human genome with BWA-MEM before extracting TRA and TRB reads. An IMGT-derived reference of cassette sequences and CDR3 motifs, with pseudogenes included, was used for V and J assignment. Reads were translated in three frames, and productive CDR3s were defined as those with a C...FGXG motif and no stop codons. Unique combinations of V-J cassette pair and CDR3 amino acid sequence were defined as clonotypes. Reads were filtered by Hamming distance, thresholded by each sample's sequence error rate in mapped regions. TCRdb trimmed public reads at Q25 via fastp, called clones via MiXCR and kept in-frame beta chains. One record per CDR3 amino acid sequence lists the most common genes and DNA. The V and J calls shown here were made by TCRdb, not taken from the authors' results. Counted in this sample were around 390,000 distinct CDR3 sequences; about two fifths of them appeared once. 9.5% to 15% of the sample belongs to the ten largest clones.

Results and caveats for the whole study, not just this receptor: Group comparisons were based on small numbers of patients: three non-neoplastic, three low-grade glioma and eight glioblastoma patients. Very few CDR3 sequences were found to be shared between tissue and blood, and this scarcity was attributed to high CDR3 diversity and limited sampling. A signature set of shared blood CDR3 motifs marked patients with low tissue-blood divergence and was depleted in highly divergent patients. VJ-independent divergence between tissue and blood was below expectation in non-neoplastic patients but above expectation in all gliomas, especially low-grade gliomas.

The sequenced sample was glioma tissue, nonneoplastic brain tissue, or PBMCs (not recorded which). The chain is made from TRBV12-5 and TRBJ2-1, with 11 junctional bases fitting TRBD2. The TCR sequence derives from a human donor with low-grade glioma or glioblastoma, undergoing nonglioma brain surgery, or in good health (not recorded which). CDR3 loop: CASGFGVAGGPHNEQFF. Here is the DNA: TGTGCTAGTGGTTTTGGGGTAGCGGGAGGGCCCCACAATGAGCAGTTCTTC.